This record covers a single T cell receptor beta chain. This clonotype was observed at least ten times. The target of this receptor is not known. No qualities accompany the bases; no much larger clone lies one base away. The data are from a study of T-cell reconstitution after alpha-beta-depleted transplantation in children (dated by TCRdb to 2016 to 2017). For context, the study as a whole: The study quantitatively tracked T-cell immune reconstitution after TCRalphabeta/CD19-depleted allogeneic hematopoietic cell transplantation in children using TCR repertoire profiling.

Receptor amplification or capture employed PCR. Sequencing took place on an Illumina HiSeq 2500. TCR library preparation used molecular barcoding, with unique molecular identifiers applied to normalize quantification of the TCRbeta repertoire. TCRdb passed the public sequencing reads through fastp at Q25 and MiXCR, retaining productive beta sequences. Entries that share a CDR3 protein sequence are merged under the most common genes and DNA. The sample table shows approximately 630,000 distinct CDR3 sequences, and 13% are seen once. The ten largest clones represent 0.75% to 0.85% of the sample. CDR1 and CDR2 are drawn from the germline V gene (reference sequence): MNHEY, SMNVEV. The CDR3 spans 12 residues, from the cysteine through the phenylalanine. The entry retains the CDR3 DNA only, 36 bases that are in frame from base 1. V is pared back by 3 bases and J by 6 bases, with 6 bases lying between the germline termini.

The paper's findings and limits, for the study overall: Over subsequent months, a decline in hyperexpanded clone frequencies was noted, and after one year, T-cell counts and TCRbeta diversity were mostly ascribed to newly produced T cells. The apparently early alphabetaT-cell count recovery about two months after transplant was reportedly dependent on only several hundred rapidly expanded clones derived from non-depleted graft cells. In some patients, the high TCRbeta diversity seen at day 60 was put down to recipient T cells and intrathymic progenitors that had survived conditioning.

Sample treatment or condition, as interpreted from the label and publication: allogeneic hematopoietic cell transplantation with graft depleted of TCRalphabeta T cells and CD19 B cells. Transplant recipients were children who received TCRalphabeta/CD19-depleted allogeneic hematopoietic cell grafts. This chain joins TRBV27 to TRBJ1-5; 5 matching bases give a weak D call of TRBD1. The sequencing here drew on PBMCs, taken before TCRalphabeta/CD19-depleted stem cell transplant. The clonotype comes from a girl aged 2 to 10 with congenital amegakaryocytic thrombocytopenia, due to receive a stem cell transplant. The DNA reads TGTGCCAGCAGTTTCGGGGGTCAGCCCCAGCATTTT. Translated, it reads CASSFGGQPQHF.